Sequencing of this TCR beta chain was carried out in a study of cytomegalovirus exposure and HLA in healthy donors (TCRdb year 2017). Describing the broader study: An earlier analysis of several hundred of the donors reported about 290 Gb of sequence data and some 100 million unique TCR beta sequences from 150 million to 200 million T cells. To decide whether each TCR beta V gene segment behaved as functional or pseudogenic, an earlier analysis of some 600 of the donors relied on high-throughput TCR beta sequencing. Of the 300 to 450 genotyped donors, approximately 80% fell in the genetic ancestry cluster associated with self-reported Caucasian donors. Among a few hundred genotyped donors of the cohort, an average of 235,054 unique TCR beta nucleotide sequences were sequenced per donor, approximately 20% of them non-productive. Using immunosequencing, the study profiled T cell repertoires from 550 to 750 subjects and related those repertoires to cytomegalovirus serostatus. To predict cytomegalovirus infection status, the study combined high-throughput TCR immunosequencing, statistical association of individual TCRs with disease status, and machine learning. Genome-wide SNP genotypes for about 60% of the roughly 700 donors were used in a later genetic analysis, which treated that subset as a discovery cohort. Every repertoire in the discovery cohort had been generated on one and the same sequencing platform. Donor age, sex, ethnicity and CMV serostatus were compiled together with the repertoire data. Roughly 300 gigabases of sequencing data and tens of millions of unique TCR sequences were included in an early release covering several hundred HLA-typed donors. Both class I and class II loci were covered by HLA typing, at four-digit resolution. Typing coverage varied by locus: roughly 629-640 donors for A, B, C, DRB1 and DQB1; approximately 560 for DQA1; over 600 for DPA1; around 450 for DPB1. The aim of the study was to test whether cataloging public T cell receptors could identify signatures of past pathogen exposure. A later analysis re-examined previously published TCR beta repertoires from about 670 donors and added high-resolution HLA genotyping to investigate patterns of TCR occurrence. Rather than using new phenotypic data, the later analysis identified candidate immune exposures from TCR beta sequences and from how often those sequences occurred across donors. Along with the roughly 670-subject first cohort, a separate validation cohort of 120 different subjects was used. About five DR-DQ haplotypes were treated as single units for association and clustering because of strong linkage in the cohort.

Concerning this clone itself: Its recognized antigen is unknown. It has no much larger one-base neighbor in the sample; base qualities were not kept.

The cohort comprised around 700 healthy bone marrow donors. Cohort members were all nominally healthy when sampled, although unrecorded immune exposures were likely present. The donor tested CMV seronegative, placing the donor among the 350 or so seronegative members of the cohort. A peripheral blood sample was provided by each donor, and peripheral blood mononuclear cells were used for TCR beta sequencing. Genomic DNA was extracted from the blood cell samples with the Qiagen DNeasy Blood Extraction Kit. CDR1 and CDR2 are drawn from the germline V gene (reference sequence): SEHNR, FQNEAQ. Trimming costs V 2 bases and J 4 bases, and their ends lie 22 bases apart. The CDR3 starts with the cysteine, ends with the phenylalanine, and has 18 residues. Only the CDR3 part of the read is kept: 54 bases, read in frame from the first base. Paper-wide results and their limitations: Broadly in line with IMGT annotations, most TCR beta V segments showed up in productive rearrangements about 87% or about 30% of the time in an earlier analysis of around 550 of the donors. Seventeen rarely observed V segments, including chromosome 9 orphons, were excluded from the earlier analysis of approximately 500 of the donors because counts were too low. Because some donors lacked HLA typing at each locus, the association tests relied only on the typed subset. Most TCR sequences were observed very rarely across donors, whereas some public TCRs were present in many individuals. The authors suggested that the approach could potentially be generalized to other disease states and immunological phenotypes. Compared with the 666-donor mean, donors in an Asian-associated ancestry cluster had fewer N-insertions in productive TCRs, according to a later genetic analysis. In a later analysis, most CMV-associated TCR beta chains were found to appear HLA-restricted, with HLA associations seemingly driven largely by CMV exposure. In a later analysis, HLA-associated TCR beta chains were found to be more clonally expanded and to have lower generation probabilities than equally common non-associated chains. The presence/absence analyses assumed that sequencing depth was roughly uniform across donors, and that assumption may not be true. In vitro tests confirmed that a few of the cytomegalovirus-associated TCR beta chains recognize cytomegalovirus antigens. A later analysis found that TCR association rates varied across HLA loci, with DRB1 alleles showing the most associated TCRs and HLA-C alleles the fewest. In both the original and validation cohorts, the classifier was reported to diagnose cytomegalovirus status with high specificity and sensitivity. In the study, 150 to 200 TCR beta chains were listed as associated with cytomegalovirus. The 87-base-pair reads could not distinguish some IMGT-functional V segments, including TRBV6-2 and TRBV6-3, so those segments were excluded. A later genetic analysis associated a missense DCLRE1C variant with V-gene and J-gene trimming of TCR beta chains, and an independent cohort replicated the association. Correlated functional status among segregating V segments might reflect linkage disequilibrium, but an unknown experimental factor could not be ruled out. A further reported finding was that TCR beta sequences accurately predicted the HLA-A and HLA-B alleles for most subjects in the first cohort. A group of highly shared sequence variants was considered likely to be a technical artifact of the sequencing pipeline. Strong co-occurrence of HLA alleles, especially DR and DQ, made assigning TCR associations to individual alleles difficult. According to a later analysis, parvovirus B19, influenza, CMV and Epstein-Barr virus appeared linked to several top co-occurrence clusters. For the cohort, immune exposure information was limited to CMV serostatus. A later analysis associated around 16,000 TCR beta sequences with specific HLA alleles at a false discovery rate of 0.05. This cohort had only TCR beta chains sequenced, and the lack of alpha or paired-chain data limited which features could be detected.

Library preparation employed the immunoSEQ multiplex PCR assay. A mixture of 60 forward primers for TCR Vbeta segments and 13 reverse primers for TCR Jbeta segments was used in the multiplex PCR. Amplification of the CDR3 region of rearranged TCR beta genes was performed with a multiplex PCR assay on genomic DNA. On the Illumina HiSeq System, the amplified TCR beta libraries were sequenced as 87-base-pair reads. The study's own analysis went as follows. Across the 700 or so repertoires, a later analysis counted roughly 84 million unique TCR beta chains, roughly 11 million of which were shared by at least two donors. Raw reads were error-corrected and collapsed into unique sequences by a nearest-neighbor algorithm in which closely related sequences were merged to remove PCR and sequencing errors. Alignment of CDR3 sequences to IMGT reference sequences was used to assign V, D and J gene segments. For a sequence to be retained, at least a six-nucleotide match to both a V gene segment and a J gene segment was required. A rearrangement counted as productive if the CDR3 had no stop codons and remained in frame with V and J, and every other rearrangement counted as non-productive. Following IMGT convention, CDR3 was defined as the stretch from the second conserved V-encoded cysteine to the conserved J-encoded phenylalanine. In an earlier analysis of 587 of the donors, sequences lacking an unambiguous match to a single V gene segment were excluded. In an earlier analysis of 450 to 700 of the donors, V segments were called functional above 56.7% productive rearrangements and were called segregating when the between-donor standard deviation exceeded 5%. A statistical classification framework was built to diagnose cytomegalovirus status from the catalog of TCR beta chain sequences. In a later analysis, V and J genes were assigned by comparing TCR nucleotide sequences against IMGT/GENE-DB human TR gene sequences. In a later analysis, CDR3 sequences and most-parsimonious VDJ recombination scenarios were assigned using the TCRdist pipeline. In a later analysis, every TCR beta chain was defined by the combination of its CDR3 amino acid sequence and its V-gene family, and reads without a unique V-gene family were dropped. A later analysis removed 550 to 650 highly shared, low-generation-probability nucleotide sequences to deal with suspected cross-contamination and a sequencing artifact. In a later analysis, a clonal expansion index for each public chain was calculated from normalized within-repertoire ranks of inferred template counts. A later analysis computed generation probabilities with a VDJ recombination model fitted to out-of-frame rearrangements, and checked the results against IGoR. Hypergeometric tests were used in a later analysis to score TCR-TCR, TCR-HLA and TCR-CMV co-occurrence, with a repertoire-size bias correction applied to the TCR pairs. False discovery rates were estimated in a later analysis by permuting HLA or CMV assignments 20 times. A later analysis grouped co-occurring TCRs with DBSCAN, adding TCRdist sequence similarity when clustering within HLA-allele-positive subsets. Repertoires with fewer than 30,000 or more than 120,000 public chains were left out of co-occurrence clustering, as were five repertoires with anomalous nucleotide sharing. What TCRdb holds here is the immuneACCESS table cut down to in-frame rearrangements. Part of the clones is not present; checked against another copy, under half of the missing clones reflect an unresolved V gene, and the others are unexplained. That table is the source of V, J and clone size, and D and trimming were worked out from the DNA. The sample records about 97,000 clones, roughly four fifths of which are singletons. Jointly, the top ten make up 8.5% to 12% of the sample.

The source is a man aged 50 to 60 in good health and CMV-seronegative. The sample comprised PBMCs. The rearranged segments are TRBV7-9 and TRBJ2-3, and possibly TRBD2, on 6 matching bases. The DNA is as follows: TGTGCCAGCAGCTTATATGCCCGGACTACTCTGGGGCCAGATACGCAGTATTTT. Its protein is CASSLYARTTLGPDTQYF.